What follows are 11 T cell receptor beta chains derived from one specimen sequenced in a study of T cells in Graves' hyperthyroidism and ophthalmopathy. RNA transcripts gave rise to amplified TCR beta CDR3 regions. With the HTBI primer set, the TCR CDR3 went through a first round of RT-PCR. One entry per CDR3 protein, called by TCRdb with MiXCR from the multiplex PCR reads. The sample consists of 250,000 to 350,000 distinct CDR3 sequences, about 20% of them appearing once. The sample comprised blood. The origin of the receptors is a man between 25 and 39 years old with Graves' ophthalmopathy.

At least ten counts were recorded for this clonotype. The V gene is TRBV11-2, the J gene TRBJ2-7; D uncertain. This CDR3 spans 16 amino acids. Germline V CDR1 and CDR2: SGHAT, FQNNGV. Trimming shortened V by 7 bases and J by 0 bases, and 19 bases separated the two germline ends. The CDR3 DNA sequence: TGTGCCAGCAAAGCAACGAGGCTATCCGCCTCCTACGAGCAGTACTTC. This encodes CASKATRLSASYEQYF. The full variable domain, its missing parts supplied by reference TRBV11-2 and TRBJ2-7, is EAGVAQSPRYKIIEKRQSVAFWCNPISGHATLYWYQQILGQGPKLLIQFQNNGVVDDSQLPKDRFSAERLKGVDSTLKIQPAKLEDSAVYLCASKATRLSASYEQYFGPGTRLTVT.

This clonotype was counted only a few times. The J gene is TRBJ2-1, the V gene TRBV14; tentative D call: TRBD1 (5 bases). Trimming took off 4 bases at V and 6 bases at J, with 16 bases between the two ends. The CDR3 runs to 15 residues. Germline V CDR1 and CDR2: SGHDN, FVKESK. CDR3 loop: CASSPFRGLSNEQFF. The CDR3 DNA reads TGTGCCAGCAGCCCGTTTAGGGGTTTGTCCAATGAGCAGTTCTTC.

This chain connects TRBV19 to TRBJ2-2; 7 bases fit TRBD1. After removal of 3 bases from V and 7 bases from J, the junction contained 2 bases not matched to a gene. Germline CDR1 reads LNHDA; CDR2 reads SQIVND (reference sequence). There are 13 residues in the CDR3. CDR3 sequence (DNA): TGTGCCAGTAGTATTAGACAGGGCGGGGAGCTGTTTTTT. Its translation is CASSIRQGGELFF.

This clonotype was seen more than once but under ten times. This rearrangement joins TRBV20-1 to TRBJ1-1; D call uncertain. Trimming shortened V by 4 bases and J by 1 base, and 13 bases separated the two germline ends. This CDR3 spans 14 amino acids. Germline V lookup: CDR1 DFQATT, CDR2 SNEGSKA (reference sequence). In DNA, the CDR3 is TGCAGTGCTAAGGCACGGGGTTGGAACACTGAAGCTTTCTTT. Protein product: CSAKARGWNTEAFF.

This clonotype showed up many times. This chain uses TRBV2 with TRBJ2-1; TRBD2 matches 12 bases. Germline V gives CDR1 SNHLY, CDR2 FYNNEI. Germline trimming cut 5 bases from V and 4 bases from J; bases unmatched to any gene: 9. The CDR3 extends over 17 amino acids. The CDR3 region is CASSRVLTSGSYNEQFF. The CDR3 DNA sequence: TGTGCCAGCAGTCGAGTCCTGACTAGCGGGAGTTACAATGAGCAGTTCTTC. Full variable domain (outside the CDR3, taken from reference TRBV2 and TRBJ2-1): EPEVTQTPSHQVTQMGQEVILRCVPISNHLYFYWYRQILGQKVEFLVSFYNNEISEKSEIFDDQFSVERPDGSNFTLKIRSTKLEDSAMYFCASSRVLTSGSYNEQFFGPGTRLTVL.

The table lists this clonotype with many counts. This rearrangement joins TRBV3-1 to TRBJ2-7, with D tentatively TRBD1 (6 bases). CDR1 and CDR2 from the germline V gene are LGHDT and YNNKEL (reference sequence). Trimming stripped 0 bases from V and 0 bases from J, with 12 bases between. This CDR3 is built from 16 residues. CDR3 residues: CASSQDFGTNSYEQYF. CDR3 bases: TGTGCCAGCAGCCAAGATTTTGGGACAAACTCCTACGAGCAGTACTTC.

This clonotype has just a few counts. The CDR3 nucleotides are TGTGCCAGCAGCTTACCCTCGGGTGGGAACACTGAAGCTTTCTTT. It codes for CASSLPSGGNTEAFF. The chain recombines TRBV13 with TRBJ1-1; D ambiguous. CDR1 and CDR2 (germline): PRHDT, FYEKMQ (reference sequence). The CDR3 spans 15 residues. V was pared by 2 bases and J by 1 base, with 11 bases between.

This clonotype appeared a single time. This rearrangement joins TRBV6-1 to TRBJ2-1, with 14 bases fitting TRBD2. Losses at the gene ends were 6 bases for V and 6 bases for J; bases not matched to a gene: 10. The CDR3 extends over 17 amino acids. Germline CDR1 and CDR2: MNHNS and SASEGT. CDR3 sequence: CASRPYPGTSGSNEQFF. DNA for the CDR3: TGTGCCAGCAGGCCATACCCCGGGACTAGCGGGAGCAATGAGCAGTTCTTC.

This clonotype has ten or more counts. The J gene is TRBJ1-2, the V gene TRBV6-2 or TRBV6-3; D gene ambiguous. CDR1 is MNHEY and CDR2 is SVGEGT in the germline V gene. V lost 2 bases, J lost 2 bases, and 9 bases lay in between. The CDR3 totals 14 residues. The CDR3 loop reads CASSYVSLNYGYTF. For the CDR3, the DNA is TGTGCCAGCAGTTACGTCAGTCTCAACTATGGCTACACCTTC.

This clonotype was seen a handful of times. The gene calls are TRBV7-6 and TRBJ2-2; the D is unclear. Germline values: CDR1 SGHVS, CDR2 FNYEAQ. V gave up 4 bases and J gave up 6 bases, with 9 bases separating them. This CDR3 region has 13 residues. CDR3 in amino acids: CASSSVVAGELFF. As DNA, the CDR3 is TGTGCCAGCAGCTCTGTAGTTGCCGGGGAGCTGTTTTTT.

This clonotype was seen ten or more times. The CDR3 region has the DNA TGTGCCTGGAGTGTCAGGGGAGGAAGCAATCAGCCCCAGCATTTT. Amino acid sequence: CAWSVRGGSNQPQHF. This chain connects TRBV30 to TRBJ1-5, with D perhaps matching TRBD1 (6 bases). Germline V gene sequence: CDR1 GTSNPN, CDR2 SVGIG (reference sequence). This CDR3 has 15 residues. V lost 0 bases to trimming and J lost 1 base, with 10 bases between them.